Shown below are 17 T cell receptor beta chains from a single sample sequenced in a study of cytotoxic CD8 clonotypes in ibrutinib-treated CLL. Measured with immunoSEQ multiplex PCR; TCRdb has only the in-frame clones, and not every one. The sample shows around 310,000 clones, roughly 80% of them seen only once. Here the sequenced sample was PBMCs, taken before ibrutinib treatment. Receptors originate from a human donor with chronic lymphocytic leukemia.

This clone appeared once. CDR3 residues: CASSVTPGLAGDTGELFF. The CDR3 DNA reads as TGTGCCAGCAGCGTTACCCCGGGACTAGCGGGAGACACCGGGGAGCTGTTTTTT. This sequence joins TRBV9 and TRBJ2-2; TRBD2 matches 14 bases. The germline V gene encodes CDR1 SGDLS and CDR2 YYNGEE. Trimming at V came to 2 bases and at J to 3 bases, leaving 6 bases not matched to a gene. The CDR3 has 18 residues.

This chain connects TRBV18 to TRBJ1-5; D might be TRBD1 (5 bases). The CDR3 contains 12 residues. Germline assignment: CDR1 KGHSH and CDR2 LQKENI. V lost 3 bases and J 6 bases, leaving 6 bases between the germline ends. The CDR3 loop is CASSPGGQPQHF. The DNA for the CDR3 is TGTGCCAGCTCACCGGGGGGTCAGCCCCAGCATTTT.

The rearrangement joins TRBV15 to TRBJ2-7; possible D gene TRBD2, 6 bases. The V end lost 0 bases, the J end lost 0 bases, and 12 bases lay between the germline ends. The CDR3 totals 16 residues. CDR1 is LNHNV and CDR2 is YYDKDF in the germline V gene (reference sequence). The DNA of the CDR3 is TGTGCCACCAGCAGAGATGATGTCGGGAGCTCCTACGAGCAGTACTTC. This translates into CATSRDDVGSSYEQYF.

The V and J genes are TRBV11-2 and TRBJ2-7; 13 nucleotides match TRBD2. CDR3 length: 16 residues. CDR1 SGHAT and CDR2 FQNNGV come from the germline V gene. Trimming at V came to 6 bases and at J to 6 bases, leaving 11 bases not matched to a gene. CDR3 bases: TGTGCCAGCAGGGGGACTAGCGGGGTGGGAGGTGGCGAGCAGTACTTC. Protein sequence: CASRGTSGVGGGEQYF.

A few counts support this clone. The rearrangement joins TRBV5-4 to TRBJ2-3, with TRBD2 matching over 11 bases. V shed 2 bases and J 5 bases; nucleotides not matched to a gene: 10. Germline CDR1 reads SGHNT; CDR2 reads YYREEE (reference sequence). CDR3 length: 17 residues. In nucleotides, the CDR3 is TGTGCCAGCAGCTTCAATCCCATACTAGCGGGAGAAGATACGCAGTATTTT. Protein: CASSFNPILAGEDTQYF.

The V call is TRBV6-4, the J call TRBJ2-7; possible D gene TRBD2, 5 bases. V was trimmed by 7 bases and J by 3 bases, leaving 16 bases between them. The CDR3 covers 14 residues. CDR1 and CDR2 from the germline V gene are MRHNA and SNTAGT. CDR3 sequence: CASTGLQRGYEQYF. The CDR3 DNA sequence: TGTGCCAGCACCGGACTCCAAAGAGGCTACGAGCAGTACTTC.

CDR3 in amino acids: CASSESSGRQPQHF. In nucleotides, the CDR3 is TGTGCCAGCAGTGAAAGTTCAGGGCGTCAGCCCCAGCATTTT. The V and J genes are TRBV25-1 and TRBJ1-5, with TRBD1 as a possible D gene (5 bases). Germline CDR1 reads MGHDK; CDR2 reads SYGVNS. The CDR3 consists of 14 residues. Trimming shortened V by 2 bases and J by 6 bases, and 11 bases separated the two germline ends.

DNA for the CDR3: TGTGCCAGCTCAGTTCGGGACAGTGAACCTAACTATGGCTACACCTTC. This sequence encodes CASSVRDSEPNYGYTF. The chain employs TRBV18 and TRBJ1-2; 7 nucleotides match TRBD1. The CDR3 covers 16 residues. CDR1 and CDR2 (germline): KGHSH, LQKENI. V dropped 5 bases and J dropped 0; count of bases not matched to a gene: 9.

This clone was observed a few times. The chain couples TRBV7-6 to TRBJ2-1; 9 nucleotides line up with TRBD1. Per germline, CDR1 SGHVS and CDR2 FNYEAQ. The CDR3 sequence is 14 residues long. The trim removed 5 bases at V and 4 bases at J, leaving 3 bases unmatched. DNA of the CDR3: TGTGCCAGCAGCCACGGGACAGGGTACAATGAGCAGTTCTTC. It codes for CASSHGTGYNEQFF.

This clone was seen many times. The chain employs TRBV11-3 and TRBJ2-5; 8 bases agree with TRBD1. This CDR3 region has 17 residues. V trimming: 4 bases; J trimming: 7 bases; junction bases outside the gene matches: 17. Germline loops: CDR1 SGHNT, CDR2 YENEEA. CDR3 amino acids: CASSSGKGSRGHRTQYF. Here the CDR3 DNA reads TGTGCCAGCAGCTCGGGAAAGGGGAGCAGGGGGCATCGGACCCAGTACTTC.

V and J are TRBV30 and TRBJ1-1; D possibly corresponds to TRBD1 (5 bases). Trimming shortened V by 3 bases and J by 8 bases, and 13 bases separated the two germline ends. Germline V gene sequence: CDR1 GTSNPN, CDR2 SVGIG (reference sequence). The CDR3 has 12 residues. The CDR3: CAWSQGWTEAFF. As DNA, the CDR3 is TGTGCCTGGAGCCAAGGCTGGACAGAAGCTTTCTTT.

The gene calls are TRBV6-5 and TRBJ2-3, with no clear D. This CDR3 is built from 16 residues. V was cut by 1 base and J by 0 bases, with 11 bases left in between. Germline lookup yields CDR1 MNHEY and CDR2 SVGAGI. The CDR3 DNA reads as TGTGCCAGCAGTTACTATCCGTCGACTAGCACAGATACGCAGTATTTT. Its translation: CASSYYPSTSTDTQYF.

This chain uses TRBV6-5 with TRBJ2-1; 7 positions match TRBD2. This CDR3 is 14 amino acids long. CDR1 is MNHEY, CDR2 SVGAGI, per germline. After removal of 3 bases from V and 6 bases from J, the junction contained 5 bases not matched to a gene. CDR3 sequence (DNA): TGTGCCAGCAGTTATTCCGGACTAGTCAATGAGCAGTTCTTC. Residues: CASSYSGLVNEQFF.

The chain combines TRBV19 with TRBJ2-1; the D gene is possibly TRBD2 (6 bases). Germline loops: CDR1 LNHDA, CDR2 SQIVND (reference sequence). CDR3 size: 15 residues. Trimming left V 7 bases short and J 6 bases short, with 19 bases between. CDR3 coding DNA: TGTGCCAGTAACGCAGGGAGGCGGGGAGCCAATGAGCAGTTCTTC. It yields the protein CASNAGRRGANEQFF.

V is TRBV5-1 and J is TRBJ2-1; TRBD2 matches at 12 bases. This CDR3 is built from 16 residues. Germline lookup yields CDR1 SGHRS and CDR2 YFSETQ. V lost 0 bases, J lost 8 bases, and 6 bases stayed unmatched. The CDR3 reads CASSLEALAGGYEQFF. Here the CDR3 DNA reads TGCGCCAGCAGCTTGGAGGCCCTAGCGGGAGGGTATGAGCAGTTCTTC.

The V and J genes are TRBV7-2 and TRBJ2-7; TRBD2 matches at 8 bases. J was trimmed by 0 bases and V by 6 bases; bases with no gene match: 4. Germline CDR1 SGHTA, CDR2 FQGNSA. The CDR3 spans 14 residues. The CDR3 DNA sequence: TGTGCCAGCAGTCGCGGACTAGCCTCCTACGAGCAGTACTTC. Encoded protein: CASSRGLASYEQYF. The full variable domain, completed using reference TRBV7-2 and TRBJ2-7, is GAGVSQSPSNKVTEKGKDVELRCDPISGHTALYWYRQSLGQGLEFLIYFQGNSAPDKSGLPSDRFSAERTGGSVSTLTIQRTQQEDSAVYLCASSRGLASYEQYFGPGTRLTVT.

The chain recombines TRBV6-1 with TRBJ1-5; TRBD1 matches at 11 bases. The CDR3 sequence is 15 residues long. Germline CDR1 reads MNHNS; CDR2 reads SASEGT. With V trimmed by 6 bases and J by 2 bases, 3 bases remained unmatched. In DNA, the CDR3 is TGTGCCAGCAGCGGGGACAGGGGGGGCAATCAGCCCCAGCATTTT. Translation: CASSGDRGGNQPQHF.